The 29 T cell receptor beta chains below all came from one sample that was sequenced in a study of identical twins. TCRdb ran MiXCR on the 5' RACE reads and lists one entry per CDR3 protein. The sample lists 200,000 or so distinct CDR3 sequences; about 7.5% were seen once. These same data were also listed under a study on yellow fever vaccine responses in identical twins.

Sequenced material: memory (CD45RO+) T cells sorted from blood. These receptors were collected from a woman aged 18-30 years in good health.

This clonotype appeared a few times. The J gene is TRBJ2-5, the V gene TRBV20-1; D gene unclear. V lost 0 bases and J 2 bases, leaving 16 bases between the germline ends. Per the germline V gene, CDR1 is DFQATT and CDR2 is SNEGSKA (reference sequence). The CDR3 is made up of 16 amino acids. The CDR3 bases are TGCAGTGCTAGAGAGATCTTCACGTCGACTCAAGAGACCCAGTACTTC. Translating gives CSAREIFTSTQETQYF.

Worth noting for this clonotype: A junction end diverges from the germline sequence, so it may reflect a read error. The V call is TRBV5-6, the J call TRBJ2-4; D is perhaps TRBD1 or TRBD2 (6 bases each). The CDR3 loop spans 16 amino acids. Per the germline V gene, CDR1 is SGHDT and CDR2 is YYEEEE. CDR3 bases: TGTGCCAGCACCGACGCGGCCGGGGGCCCCAAAACCATTCAGTACTTC. The encoded protein is CASTDAAGGPKTIQYF.

This clonotype was found many times. The rearrangement uses TRBV4-2 and TRBJ2-2; TRBD1 might be the D (5 bases). This CDR3 has 16 residues. Looked up from germline, CDR1 is LGHNA and CDR2 is YNFKEQ. Between the trimmed V and J ends, which lost 1 base and 1 base, there was a span of 10 bases. The CDR3 protein is CASSQVLGQNTGELFF. The CDR3 DNA reads as TGTGCCAGCAGCCAAGTTTTGGGGCAGAACACCGGGGAGCTGTTTTTT.

CDR3 nucleotide sequence: TGTGCCAGCAGCCTTGGACTAGCGACTCACGAGCAGTTCTTC. This translates into CASSLGLATHEQFF. This chain links TRBV7-2 with TRBJ2-1; the match to TRBD2 covers 9 bases. Trimming at V came to 5 bases and at J to 10 bases, leaving 9 bases not matched to a gene. The CDR3 is made up of 14 amino acids. The germline gives CDR1 SGHTA, CDR2 FQGNSA.

The gene calls are TRBV10-2 and TRBJ2-3, with D uncertain. V lost 6 bases, J lost 4 bases, and 14 bases lay in between. Germline V CDR1 and CDR2: WSHSY, SAAADI. The CDR3 consists of 14 residues. CDR3 in DNA: TGCGCCAGCAGCCATTACGCTGGGTCAGATACGCAGTATTTT. Its protein product is CASSHYAGSDTQYF.

Only a few counts were recorded for this clonotype. The chain employs TRBV7-2 and TRBJ1-2; 7 bases align to TRBD1. Looked up from germline, CDR1 is SGHTA and CDR2 is FQGNSA. J lost 4 bases, V lost 5 bases, and 4 bases had no gene match. This CDR3 is 13 amino acids long. The DNA of the CDR3 is TGTGCCAGCAGCACAGGGGCAGTCTATGGCTACACCTTC. It yields the protein CASSTGAVYGYTF.

This chain uses TRBV9 with TRBJ1-2; D gene uncertain. This CDR3 contains 13 residues. Germline V gives CDR1 SGDLS, CDR2 YYNGEE. Trimming took off 2 bases at V and 4 bases at J, with 9 bases between the two ends. Here the CDR3 reads CASSVDGTYGYTF. CDR3 nucleotides: TGTGCCAGCAGCGTGGACGGAACCTATGGCTACACCTTC.

There are many counts of this clonotype. The CDR3 loop reads CASSHRQARQYEQYF. In nucleotides, the CDR3 is TGTGCCAGCAGTCACAGACAGGCCCGGCAATACGAGCAGTACTTC. V gene TRBV6-5 combines with J gene TRBJ2-7, with D perhaps matching TRBD1 (6 bases). V shed 5 bases and J shed 4 bases, with 18 bases lying between them. There are 15 residues in the CDR3. Germline CDR1 is MNHEY and CDR2 is SVGAGI.

This chain links TRBV7-8 with TRBJ2-6; D may correspond to TRBD1 or TRBD2 (5 bases each). The CDR3 runs to 14 residues. The V gene's germline CDR1 is SGHVS and CDR2 FQNEAQ. V shed 5 bases and J shed 4 bases, with 9 bases lying between them. The CDR3 spells CASSPGTGANVLTF. For the CDR3, the DNA is TGTGCCAGCAGCCCAGGGACGGGGGCCAACGTCCTGACTTTC. Looking up the rest from reference TRBV7-8 and TRBJ2-6 gives the full variable domain: GAGVSQSPRYKVAKRGQDVALRCDPISGHVSLFWYQQALGQGPEFLTYFQNEAQLDKSGLPSDRFFAERPEGSVSTLKIQRTQQEDSAVYLCASSPGTGANVLTFGAGSRLTVL.

This clonotype has at least ten counts. The chain combines TRBV25-1 with TRBJ2-3, with D unclear. The V and J ends lost 1 base and 5 bases respectively, with 13 bases between them. CDR1 is MGHDK, CDR2 SYGVNS, per germline. CDR3 length equals 15 residues. DNA for the CDR3: TGTGCCAGCAGTGAATTAGGGCCAAAACAAGATACGCAGTATTTT. This translates into CASSELGPKQDTQYF.

This clonotype appeared a few times. The J gene is TRBJ1-2, the V gene TRBV29-1, with 7 bases matching TRBD1. V trimming: 4 bases; J trimming: 5 bases; junction bases outside the gene matches: 4. Germline CDR1 SQVTM, CDR2 ANQGSEA. The CDR3 loop spans 12 amino acids. As DNA, the CDR3 is TGCAGCGTTGGACAGGGTGGTTATGGCTACACCTTC. This encodes CSVGQGGYGYTF.

Only a few counts were recorded for this clonotype. The rearrangement joins TRBV14 to TRBJ2-3; 9 bases match TRBD2. With V trimmed by 8 bases and J by 2 bases, 11 bases remained unmatched. CDR1 is SGHDN and CDR2 is FVKESK in the germline V gene. The CDR3 runs 16 residues. The CDR3 coding sequence is TGTGCCAGCGCCCGTTATAGCGGGGGAAACACAGATACGCAGTATTTT. Its protein is CASARYSGGNTDTQYF.

This clonotype was detected ten times or more. This sequence joins TRBV4-2 and TRBJ2-7, with TRBD2 matching over 8 bases. The CDR3 contains 16 residues. V shed 2 bases, J shed 2 bases, and the junction held 8 bases outside the gene matches. Germline-derived CDR1 and CDR2 are LGHNA and YNFKEQ. Here the CDR3 reads CASSQPRAGVAYEQYF. CDR3 in DNA: TGTGCCAGCAGCCAACCCCGAGCGGGGGTTGCCTACGAGCAGTACTTC.

In its sample, this clonotype was seen a few times. This sequence joins TRBV28 and TRBJ1-1; D is undetermined. This CDR3 is 15 amino acids long. V was cut by 5 bases and J by 4 bases, with 17 bases left in between. CDR1 and CDR2 (germline): MDHEN, SYDVKM. Here the CDR3 DNA reads TGTGCCAGCAGTCCCACCCGTATGGGATTCACTGAAGCTTTCTTT. The encoded protein is CASSPTRMGFTEAFF.

This chain joins TRBV12-3 or TRBV12-4 and TRBJ2-3; D call uncertain. The CDR3 totals 13 residues. Trimming removed 10 bases from V and 6 bases from J, with 17 bases in between. The DNA for the CDR3 is TGTGCCACCCGACTCGCATCCACCGATACGCAGTATTTT. It specifies CATRLASTDTQYF.

The chain combines TRBV20-1 with TRBJ2-1; 8 nucleotides line up with TRBD2. The CDR3 consists of 12 residues. V lost 3 bases, J lost 9 bases, and 4 bases stayed unmatched. CDR1 DFQATT and CDR2 SNEGSKA come from the germline V gene (reference sequence). The CDR3 nucleotides are TGCAGTGCTAGTGGCGGGAGGATTGAGCAGTTCTTC. It translates to CSASGGRIEQFF.

Many counts were recorded for this clonotype. The rearrangement uses TRBV5-1 and TRBJ2-1; perhaps TRBD2 as D (5 bases). The CDR3 runs to 15 residues. CDR1 and CDR2 (germline): SGHRS, YFSETQ. With 0 bases removed from V and 7 bases from J, the gap between germline ends came to 14 bases. CDR3 bases: TGCGCCAGCAGCTTGGTAGACCCCCGGGGAAATGAGCAGTTCTTC. The encoded protein is CASSLVDPRGNEQFF.

This clonotype was seen at least ten times. The chain joins TRBV24-1 to TRBJ2-2, with 8 bases lining up with TRBD1. V dropped 6 bases and J dropped 3; count of bases not matched to a gene: 5. The CDR3 extends over 15 amino acids. The V gene's germline CDR1 is KGHDR and CDR2 SFDVKD. This CDR3 reads CATSFSRGHTGELFF. DNA for the CDR3: TGTGCCACCAGTTTTTCCAGGGGGCACACCGGGGAGCTGTTTTTT.

The chain couples TRBV18 to TRBJ2-1, with 10 bases fitting TRBD2. The CDR3 is 14 residues long. Germline V gene data show CDR1 as KGHSH and CDR2 as LQKENI. The V gene end was trimmed by 6 bases and the J gene end by 10 bases; junction bases not matched to a gene: 9. DNA for the CDR3: TGTGCCAGCTCCGATCTAGCGGGAGCACGCGAGCAGTTCTTC. Amino acid sequence: CASSDLAGAREQFF. Filled out from reference TRBV18 and TRBJ2-1, the complete variable domain reads NAGVMQNPRHLVRRRGQEARLRCSPMKGHSHVYWYRQLPEEGLKFMVYLQKENIIDESGMPKERFSAEFPKEGPSILRIQQVVRGDSAAYFCASSDLAGAREQFFGPGTRLTVL.

This clonotype has just a few counts. J is TRBJ2-1 and V is TRBV20-1; D uncertain. The CDR3 covers 11 residues. Trimming left V 1 base short and J 7 bases short, with 5 bases between. In germline, CDR1 is DFQATT, CDR2 SNEGSKA (reference sequence). The CDR3: CSARGRNEQFF. In DNA form, the CDR3 reads TGCAGTGCTAGAGGCCGAAATGAGCAGTTCTTC.

The V and J genes are TRBV18 and TRBJ1-2; TRBD1 agrees at 9 bases. The CDR3 runs to 15 residues. The J segment lost 5 bases and the V segment lost 0 bases, leaving 4 bases of the junction unmatched. Germline V gene sequence: CDR1 KGHSH, CDR2 LQKENI. The CDR3 nucleotides are TGTGCCAGCTCACCACCACAGGGGGCGGAATATGGCTACACCTTC. Residues: CASSPPQGAEYGYTF.

The V call is TRBV11-2, the J call TRBJ2-1; 12 bases agree with TRBD2. V lost 4 bases to trimming and J lost 15 bases; unmatched junction nucleotides: 10. CDR1 and CDR2 from the germline V gene are SGHAT and FQNNGV. The CDR3 extends over 14 amino acids. DNA of the CDR3: TGTGCCAGCAGCTCGCCTCTAGCGGGAGGGGGTCCGTTCTTC. As protein: CASSSPLAGGGPFF.

This clonotype has just one count. CDR3 sequence: CARAGLAVGELFF. In DNA, the CDR3 is TGTGCCAGGGCCGGACTAGCGGTCGGGGAGCTGTTTTTT. The chain employs TRBV12-3 or TRBV12-4 and TRBJ2-2; TRBD2 agrees at 10 bases. The junction had 5 bases not matched to a gene; V was cut back by 9 bases and J by 7 bases. The CDR3 totals 13 residues.

In its sample, this clonotype was seen a few times. V is TRBV11-2 and J is TRBJ2-1; tentative D call: TRBD1 (5 bases). Germline V gives CDR1 SGHAT, CDR2 FQNNGV. This CDR3 is built from 14 residues. V was shortened by 6 bases and J by 6 bases, with 15 bases between the two germline ends. CDR3 nucleotide sequence: TGTGCCAGCAGTTACCTATTACAGGCCAATGAGCAGTTCTTC. Translating it yields CASSYLLQANEQFF.

This clonotype was counted many times. The rearrangement joins TRBV4-2 to TRBJ2-1; possibly TRBD2 for D (6 bases). Germline CDR1 reads LGHNA; CDR2 reads YNFKEQ. The CDR3 has 14 amino acids. V lost 0 bases to trimming and J lost 9 bases, with 12 bases between them. Here the CDR3 reads CASSQDPSVGEQFF. In nucleotides, the CDR3 is TGTGCCAGCAGCCAAGATCCTAGCGTTGGTGAGCAGTTCTTC.

V and J are TRBV2 and TRBJ2-3; D uncertain. V was clipped by 4 bases and J by 6 bases, with 14 bases between them. The V gene's germline CDR1 is SNHLY and CDR2 FYNNEI. This CDR3 is 14 amino acids long. CDR3 DNA: TGTGCCAGCAGTGCTAGGTCTAGTGAGGATACGCAGTATTTT. It codes for CASSARSSEDTQYF.

This clonotype was seen a few times. This may be a read error: a much more frequent sequence differs by one nucleotide. The chain combines TRBV24-1 with TRBJ1-5; no clear D gene. Trimming removed 3 bases at V and 1 base at J, with 15 bases between. The CDR3 spans 17 residues. Germline CDR1 KGHDR, CDR2 SFDVKD. This CDR3 reads CATSDHTRGGSNQPQHF. The CDR3 DNA sequence: TGTGCCACCAGTGATCATACACGGGGAGGAAGCAATCAGCCCCAGCATTTT.

This clonotype was counted at least ten times. This sequence joins TRBV7-8 and TRBJ1-2; D remains unclear. Trimming removed 1 base at V and 6 bases at J, with 6 bases between. The CDR3 has 12 amino acids. The germline CDR1 and CDR2 sequences are SGHVS and FQNEAQ. CDR3 bases: TGTGCCAGCAGCTTAGGAGCGGATGGCTACACCTTC. This sequence encodes CASSLGADGYTF. Full variable domain (outside the CDR3, taken from reference TRBV7-8 and TRBJ1-2): GAGVSQSPRYKVAKRGQDVALRCDPISGHVSLFWYQQALGQGPEFLTYFQNEAQLDKSGLPSDRFFAERPEGSVSTLKIQRTQQEDSAVYLCASSLGADGYTFGSGTRLTVV.

This clonotype occurred a few times. The chain is built from TRBV28 and TRBJ2-1; 10 nucleotides line up with TRBD2. Germline CDR1 and CDR2: MDHEN and SYDVKM. Trimming at V came to 3 bases and at J to 7 bases, leaving 3 bases not matched to a gene. The CDR3 is 14 residues long. This CDR3 is CASSFSGGRNEQFF. DNA of the CDR3: TGTGCCAGCAGTTTTAGCGGGGGGCGGAATGAGCAGTTCTTC.